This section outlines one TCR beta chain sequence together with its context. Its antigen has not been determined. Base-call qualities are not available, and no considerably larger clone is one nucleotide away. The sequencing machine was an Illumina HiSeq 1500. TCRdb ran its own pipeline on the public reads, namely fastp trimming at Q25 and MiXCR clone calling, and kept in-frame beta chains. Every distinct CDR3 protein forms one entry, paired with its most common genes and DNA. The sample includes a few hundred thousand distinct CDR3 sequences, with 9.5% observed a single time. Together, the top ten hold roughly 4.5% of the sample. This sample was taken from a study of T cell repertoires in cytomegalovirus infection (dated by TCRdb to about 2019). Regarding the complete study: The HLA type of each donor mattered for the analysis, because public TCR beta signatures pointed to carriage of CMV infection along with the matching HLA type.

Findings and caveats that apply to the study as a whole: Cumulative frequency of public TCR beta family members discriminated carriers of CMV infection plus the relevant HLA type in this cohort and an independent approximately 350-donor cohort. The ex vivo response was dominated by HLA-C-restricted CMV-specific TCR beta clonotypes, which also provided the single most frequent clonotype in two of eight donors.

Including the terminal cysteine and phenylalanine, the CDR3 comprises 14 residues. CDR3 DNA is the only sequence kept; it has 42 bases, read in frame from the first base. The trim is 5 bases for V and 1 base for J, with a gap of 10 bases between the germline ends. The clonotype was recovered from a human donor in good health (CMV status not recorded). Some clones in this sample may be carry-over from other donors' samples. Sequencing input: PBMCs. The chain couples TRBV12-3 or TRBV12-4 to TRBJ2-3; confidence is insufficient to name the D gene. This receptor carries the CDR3 CASSQLPGTDTQYF. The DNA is TGTGCCAGCAGTCAGCTACCCGGCACAGATACGCAGTATTTT.